Following are 10 T cell receptor beta chains from one sample sequenced in a study of cytomegalovirus exposure and HLA in healthy donors. Amplification used 60 Vbeta primers and 13 Jbeta primers. Profiled with immunoSEQ multiplex PCR; TCRdb holds only in-frame clones, not every one. This sample has more than 140,000 clones, with 64% found just once. Sequencing was carried out using PBMCs. These receptors came from a woman aged 30 to 39 in good health and CMV-seropositive.

In its sample, this clone was seen a few times. This rearrangement joins TRBV5-4 to TRBJ2-7, with a tentative D call TRBD2 (5 bases). The CDR3 covers 13 residues. Trimming removed 4 bases at V and 6 bases at J, with 14 bases between. The germline CDR1 and CDR2 sequences are SGHNT and YYREEE (reference sequence). CDR3 loop: CASSRTQLGEQYF. In DNA form, the CDR3 reads TGTGCCAGCAGCAGGACTCAGTTGGGCGAGCAGTACTTC.

This clone was picked up one time. V usage is TRBV5-6 and J usage is TRBJ1-2; TRBD1 matches at 8 bases. V gave up 4 bases and J gave up 8 bases; unmatched junction bases: 7. Germline V gives CDR1 SGHDT, CDR2 YYEEEE. The CDR3 spans 13 residues. The CDR3 spells CASSDRGRSGYTF. The CDR3 DNA reads TGTGCCAGCAGCGACAGGGGTAGGAGCGGCTACACCTTC. The variable domain in full, completed from reference TRBV5-6 and TRBJ1-2, reads DAGVTQSPTHLIKTRGQQVTLRCSPKSGHDTVSWYQQALGQGPQFIFQYYEEEERQRGNFPDRFSGHQFPNYSSELNVNALLLGDSALYLCASSDRGRSGYTFGSGTRLTVV.

The chain combines TRBV30 with TRBJ2-5; 7 positions match TRBD2. Germline CDR1 and CDR2: GTSNPN and SVGIG (reference sequence). The V gene end was trimmed by 0 bases and the J gene end by 4 bases; junction bases not matched to a gene: 14. The CDR3 runs to 17 residues. CDR3 amino acids: CAWSVQRGPGGGETQYF. CDR3 coding DNA: TGTGCCTGGAGTGTACAGCGGGGTCCTGGGGGAGGAGAGACCCAGTACTTC.

The V call is TRBV6-5, the J call TRBJ1-2; tentative D call: TRBD1 (5 bases). Germline V gene sequence: CDR1 MNHEY, CDR2 SVGAGI. CDR3 length: 13 residues. The V and J ends lost 4 bases and 5 bases respectively, with 11 bases between them. In nucleotides, the CDR3 is TGTGCCAGCAGTTCTTCAGGGTCTTATGGCTACACCTTC. It codes for CASSSSGSYGYTF.

The V call is TRBV6-1, the J call TRBJ2-3; a possible D gene is TRBD2 (6 bases). The germline V and J ends were trimmed by 3 bases and 3 bases, with 13 bases remaining between them. This CDR3 is built from 15 residues. The germline V gene encodes CDR1 MNHNS and CDR2 SASEGT. The CDR3 sequence is CASSDQAGWTDTQYF. CDR3 in DNA: TGTGCCAGCAGTGACCAGGCGGGGTGGACAGATACGCAGTATTTT.

This chain links TRBV15 with TRBJ2-3; no clear D. CDR3 length: 14 residues. Trimming removed 0 bases at V and 4 bases at J, with 8 bases between. Germline values: CDR1 LNHNV, CDR2 YYDKDF (reference sequence). The CDR3 is CATSRDRQPDTQYF. Written as DNA, the CDR3 is TGTGCCACCAGCAGAGATAGACAACCAGATACGCAGTATTTT.

V and J are TRBV10-1 and TRBJ2-3; 7 bases line up with TRBD2. The CDR3 contains 14 residues. After removal of 3 bases from V and 8 bases from J, the junction contained 8 bases not matched to a gene. CDR1 and CDR2 from the germline V gene are WNHNN and SYGVQD (reference sequence). CDR3 region: CASSDGTIQGTQYF. CDR3 sequence (DNA): TGCGCCAGCAGTGACGGGACTATTCAGGGTACGCAGTATTTT.

The chain employs TRBV5-1 and TRBJ2-7; 10 nucleotides line up with TRBD1. Germline assignment: CDR1 SGHRS and CDR2 YFSETQ. This CDR3 has 13 residues. V lost 4 bases and J lost 7; bases outside the gene matches: 5. CDR3 region: CASSGQGVWEQYF. As DNA, the CDR3 is TGCGCCAGCAGCGGACAGGGGGTGTGGGAGCAGTACTTC.

The table lists this clone with a few counts. The chain is built from TRBV5-6 and TRBJ2-2; weak D call: TRBD2 (5 bases). Germline V gene lookup returns CDR1 SGHDT and CDR2 YYEEEE. The CDR3 is 14 amino acids. V was pared by 8 bases and J by 0 bases, with 11 bases between. The CDR3 loop reads CASSEGANTGELFF. The DNA of the CDR3 is TGTGCCAGTAGCGAGGGAGCGAACACCGGGGAGCTGTTTTTT.

This rearrangement joins TRBV6-5 to TRBJ2-7; D is ambiguous. V was cut by 6 bases and J by 1 base, with 10 bases left in between. CDR3 length equals 13 residues. CDR1 MNHEY and CDR2 SVGAGI come from the germline V gene. Written as DNA, the CDR3 is TGTGCCAGCAGCTGGGCCCCATCCTACGAGCAGTACTTC. Protein product: CASSWAPSYEQYF.